Shown below are 11 T cell receptor beta chains from a single sample sequenced in a study of blood T cell repertoires in COVID-19. Assay: immunoSEQ multiplex PCR; the TCRdb copy retains only in-frame clones and omits some. This table holds 250,000 or so clones, around 82% found once. The sample comprised PBMCs or T cells enriched from blood (not recorded which). The source of these receptors is a man in his fifties or sixties who had recovered from COVID-19.

The CDR3 DNA is TGTGCCAGCTCACCACTACCCGCCGGGACAGGAGGCAATCAGCCCCAGCATTTT. Residues: CASSPLPAGTGGNQPQHF. V usage is TRBV18 and J usage is TRBJ1-5, with 8 bases matching TRBD1. CDR3 length equals 18 residues. The trim removed 1 base at V and 2 bases at J, leaving 10 bases unmatched. Germline-derived CDR1 and CDR2 are KGHSH and LQKENI.

The chain uses TRBV27 and TRBJ2-7, with D perhaps TRBD2 (5 bases). The V end was cut by 8 bases, the J end by 3 bases, with 8 bases between. Germline values: CDR1 MNHEY, CDR2 SMNVEV (reference sequence). The CDR3 loop spans 11 amino acids. The CDR3 DNA sequence: TGTGCCAGCGCCGCGGGCTACGAGCAGTACTTC. Encoded protein: CASAAGYEQYF.

The chain carries TRBV5-1 and TRBJ1-3; 7 nucleotides match TRBD1. The CDR3 extends over 14 amino acids. J lost 7 bases, V lost 2 bases, and 6 bases had no gene match. Germline lookup yields CDR1 SGHRS and CDR2 YFSETQ. The CDR3 loop is CASSLRQGMNTIYF. Written as DNA, the CDR3 is TGCGCCAGCAGCTTACGACAGGGCATGAACACCATATATTTT.

V usage is TRBV7-9 and J usage is TRBJ1-5; D possibly corresponds to TRBD1 (5 bases). The germline gives CDR1 SEHNR, CDR2 FQNEAQ (reference sequence). Trimming stripped 3 bases from V and 0 bases from J, with 6 bases between. The CDR3 sequence is 14 residues long. The CDR3 is CASSFDSSNQPQHF. CDR3 DNA sequence: TGTGCCAGCAGCTTCGACAGTAGCAATCAGCCCCAGCATTTT.

CDR3 sequence reads: CSAGKTEAFF. As DNA, the CDR3 is TGCAGTGCCGGGAAAACTGAAGCTTTCTTT. The V and J genes are TRBV20-1 and TRBJ1-1; D is unclear. This CDR3 contains 10 residues. Trimming pared 6 bases from V and 5 bases from J, leaving 7 bases between. In germline, CDR1 is DFQATT, CDR2 SNEGSKA (reference sequence).

CDR3: CASSGTVYEQYF. DNA for the CDR3: TGTGCCAGCAGCGGGACAGTCTACGAGCAGTACTTC. V is TRBV6-5 and J is TRBJ2-7, with 7 bases aligning to TRBD1. V gave up 6 bases and J gave up 3 bases; unmatched junction bases: 2. The CDR3 is made up of 12 amino acids. Germline V gives CDR1 MNHEY, CDR2 SVGAGI.

This chain uses TRBV10-2 with TRBJ1-2; no reliable D call. Trimming took off 8 bases at V and 6 bases at J, with 13 bases between the two ends. Germline V CDR1 and CDR2: WSHSY, SAAADI. CDR3 size: 12 residues. The CDR3 loop is CASGGLPDGYTF. The CDR3 nucleotides are TGCGCCAGCGGCGGCCTCCCCGATGGCTACACCTTC.

V and J are TRBV7-8 and TRBJ1-1, with a weak D call TRBD1 (5 bases). This CDR3 comprises 13 residues. The germline CDR1 and CDR2 sequences are SGHVS and FQNEAQ. Trimming took 5 bases from V and 1 from J, leaving 8 bases between them. CDR3 in amino acids: CASSIDRNTEAFF. CDR3 nucleotides: TGTGCCAGCAGCATAGACAGGAACACTGAAGCTTTCTTT.

The CDR3: CASSTDRSNQPQHF. The CDR3 DNA reads as TGTGCCAGCAGCACAGACAGGTCCAATCAGCCCCAGCATTTT. V usage is TRBV7-9 and J usage is TRBJ1-5; tentative D call: TRBD1 (6 bases). CDR1 is SEHNR and CDR2 is FQNEAQ in the germline V gene (reference sequence). With 5 bases removed from V and 3 bases from J, the gap between germline ends came to 11 bases. The CDR3 covers 14 residues.

CDR3 residues: CASRRGGTGSIDGYTF. The CDR3 DNA sequence: TGTGCCAGTAGAAGAGGGGGGACAGGGTCAATCGATGGCTACACCTTC. The chain is built from TRBV19 and TRBJ1-2; 9 bases map to TRBD1. The CDR3 consists of 16 residues. From germline, CDR1 is LNHDA and CDR2 SQIVND (reference sequence). J lost 6 bases, V lost 6 bases, and 14 bases had no gene match.

This clone has just one count. The V call is TRBV12-3 or TRBV12-4, the J call TRBJ2-7, with D maybe TRBD2 (5 bases). CDR3 length: 13 amino acids. Trimming pared 5 bases from V and 5 bases from J, leaving 13 bases between. CDR3 in amino acids: CASSRDGVHEQYF. CDR3 DNA sequence: TGTGCCAGCAGTAGAGACGGGGTCCACGAGCAGTACTTC.